A single sample gave rise to the 27 T cell receptor beta chains below, sequenced in a study of human T cells and chemical hapten exposure. TCRdb re-called the RACE reads through MiXCR, storing one row per CDR3 protein. The sample holds roughly 56,000 distinct CDR3 sequences, around a tenth seen once. Time point denoted: pre-sensitization, week 0. Treatment specified: therapeutic diphenylcyclopropenone sensitization with weekly scalp DPC. Whole blood, unfractionated, served as the material for total RNA extraction. The source material was whole blood, sampled in connection with sensitization to the hapten diphenylcyclopropenone (DPC). All receptors derive from a young woman with alopecia areata. Some clones in this sample may be carry-over from other donors' samples.

This clonotype has only a few counts. The V and J genes are TRBV30 and TRBJ2-7; 12 bases map to TRBD1. This CDR3 is built from 14 residues. Germline V gene data show CDR1 as GTSNPN and CDR2 as SVGIG (reference sequence). The V and J ends lost 8 bases and 2 bases, in that order; junction bases with no gene match: 7. Here the CDR3 reads CARRDRGQTYEQYF. DNA for the CDR3: TGTGCCCGCCGGGACAGGGGGCAAACCTACGAGCAGTACTTC.

CDR3 sequence: CSVDPDRGGSPLHF. The CDR3 DNA reads as TGCAGCGTTGACCCGGACAGGGGCGGTTCACCCCTCCACTTT. V is TRBV29-1 and J is TRBJ1-6; 9 bases fit TRBD1. The germline gives CDR1 SQVTM, CDR2 ANQGSEA. CDR3 length: 14 residues. V lost 3 bases and J lost 9; bases outside the gene matches: 6. The full variable domain, in which reference TRBV29-1 and TRBJ1-6 provide the parts outside the CDR3, is SAVISQKPSRDICQRGTSLTIQCQVDSQVTMMFWYRQQPGQSLTLIATANQGSEATYESGFVIDKFPISRPNLTFSTLTVSNMSPEDSSIYLCSVDPDRGGSPLHFGNGTRLTVT.

This rearrangement joins TRBV24-1 to TRBJ1-5; 7 bases agree with TRBD1. The CDR3 is made up of 15 amino acids. The V segment lost 2 bases and the J segment 4 bases; nucleotides outside the gene matches: 4. Germline V gives CDR1 KGHDR, CDR2 SFDVKD. The CDR3 DNA follows: TGTGCCACCAGTGATTCTACAGGGGCGAATCAGCCCCAGCATTTT. Encoded protein: CATSDSTGANQPQHF.

This clonotype has more than one count but fewer than ten. The rearrangement links TRBV29-1 to TRBJ1-1, with D possibly TRBD1 on 5 matching bases. This CDR3 is 11 amino acids long. CDR1 is SQVTM and CDR2 is ANQGSEA in the germline V gene. V shed 6 bases and J shed 5 bases, with 10 bases lying between them. CDR3 sequence reads: CSVQGGTEAFF. CDR3 bases: TGCAGCGTGCAGGGAGGAACTGAAGCTTTCTTT. Supplemented by reference TRBV29-1 and TRBJ1-1, the full variable domain reads SAVISQKPSRDICQRGTSLTIQCQVDSQVTMMFWYRQQPGQSLTLIATANQGSEATYESGFVIDKFPISRPNLTFSTLTVSNMSPEDSSIYLCSVQGGTEAFFGQGTRLTVV.

The CDR3 sequence: CATRRVFGYTF. Here the CDR3 DNA reads TGTGCCACCCGTCGGGTCTTCGGCTACACCTTC. The chain links TRBV28 to TRBJ1-2; D call uncertain. Germline-derived CDR1 and CDR2 are MDHEN and SYDVKM. The CDR3 consists of 11 residues. V lost 10 bases, J lost 8 bases, and 14 bases lay in between.

The chain carries TRBV6-6 and TRBJ1-4, with no clear D. CDR1 is MNHNY, CDR2 SVGAGI, per germline (reference sequence). The CDR3 has 12 amino acids. Between the trimmed V and J ends, which lost 0 bases and 8 bases, there was a span of 4 bases. The CDR3 DNA sequence: TGTGCCAGCAGTTACTCAGAGGAAAAACTGTTTTTT. Protein sequence: CASSYSEEKLFF.

This clonotype was counted ten times or more. The V gene is TRBV12-3 or TRBV12-4, the J gene TRBJ1-1; 7 nucleotides match TRBD1. The V segment lost 5 bases and the J segment 2 bases; nucleotides outside the gene matches: 5. This CDR3 is built from 14 residues. CDR3 in amino acids: CASSTRTGNTEAFF. CDR3 nucleotides: TGTGCCAGCAGTACACGGACAGGAAACACTGAAGCTTTCTTT.

This clonotype was recorded many times. The J gene is TRBJ1-5, the V gene TRBV2; TRBD1 matches 8 bases. This CDR3 contains 15 residues. The V and J ends lost 6 bases and 2 bases, in that order; junction bases with no gene match: 6. The germline V gene encodes CDR1 SNHLY and CDR2 FYNNEI. CDR3 loop: CASSRDRRGNQPQHF. The CDR3, as DNA: TGTGCCAGCAGCCGGGACAGGCGAGGCAATCAGCCCCAGCATTTT.

Only a few counts were recorded for this clonotype. The chain couples TRBV18 to TRBJ2-3; the match to TRBD1 covers 7 bases. Germline lookup yields CDR1 KGHSH and CDR2 LQKENI. The CDR3 has 15 amino acids. J was trimmed by 1 base and V by 2 bases; bases with no gene match: 3. The CDR3 DNA reads TGTGCCAGCTCACCAGACGGACAGGGCACAGATACGCAGTATTTT. Protein product: CASSPDGQGTDTQYF.

CDR3 sequence reads: CSTNSGTSVYNEQFF. The CDR3 DNA sequence: TGCAGTACAAATTCCGGGACTAGCGTATACAATGAGCAGTTCTTC. The chain joins TRBV20-1 to TRBJ2-1; 10 bases agree with TRBD2. V trimming: 8 bases; J trimming: 4 bases; junction bases outside the gene matches: 11. This CDR3 spans 15 amino acids. CDR1 is DFQATT, CDR2 SNEGSKA, per germline (reference sequence).

The chain uses TRBV29-1 and TRBJ1-1, with D perhaps TRBD1 (6 bases). Trimming cost V 6 bases and J 0 bases, with 14 bases left between them. Germline values: CDR1 SQVTM, CDR2 ANQGSEA. This CDR3 is 14 amino acids long. The CDR3 DNA follows: TGCAGCGTCGCCCAGGGGTCGGTGAACACTGAAGCTTTCTTT. Its translation: CSVAQGSVNTEAFF.

The chain couples TRBV7-3 to TRBJ2-7; D remains ambiguous. This CDR3 contains 15 residues. Trimming took off 1 base at V and 7 bases at J, with 17 bases between the two ends. Germline CDR1 is SGHTA and CDR2 is FQGTGA. The CDR3 loop is CASSLNPGGRGEQYF. The CDR3 DNA sequence: TGTGCCAGCAGCTTAAATCCGGGTGGACGTGGGGAGCAGTACTTC. Full variable domain (outside the CDR3, taken from reference TRBV7-3 and TRBJ2-7): GAGVSQTPSNKVTEKGKYVELRCDPISGHTALYWYRQSLGQGPEFLIYFQGTGAADDSGLPNDRFFAVRPEGSVSTLKIQRTERGDSAVYLCASSLNPGGRGEQYFGPGTRLTVT.

The genes are TRBV27 and TRBJ2-3; possible D gene TRBD1, 5 bases. The V end was cut by 2 bases, the J end by 1 base, with 10 bases between. The germline CDR1 and CDR2 sequences are MNHEY and SMNVEV (reference sequence). This CDR3 has 15 amino acids. The CDR3: CASSLVGLGTDTQYF. Here the CDR3 DNA reads TGTGCCAGCAGTTTAGTGGGGCTCGGCACAGATACGCAGTATTTT.

This clonotype was seen at least ten times. This chain joins TRBV14 and TRBJ2-2; tentatively, D is TRBD2 (5 bases). The V end was cut by 1 base, the J end by 5 bases, with 14 bases between. The length of the CDR3 is 16 residues. Germline V gene lookup returns CDR1 SGHDN and CDR2 FVKESK. For the CDR3, the DNA is TGTGCCAGCAGCCAAGTAGGACTCAGTAGGACCGGGGAGCTGTTTTTT. Residues: CASSQVGLSRTGELFF.

In this sample, this clonotype turned up many times. The CDR3 reads CASSLDRYEQYF. CDR3 DNA sequence: TGTGCCAGCAGTCTGGACCGCTACGAGCAGTACTTC. This chain uses TRBV6-2 or TRBV6-3 with TRBJ2-7; D remains ambiguous. Germline CDR1 is MNHEY and CDR2 is SVGEGT. The CDR3 length is 12 residues. Deletions cut 5 bases from V and 3 bases from J, with 8 bases between.

There are many counts of this clonotype. This chain joins TRBV9 and TRBJ2-1; TRBD2 agrees at 10 bases. Per the germline V gene, CDR1 is SGDLS and CDR2 is YYNGEE. CDR3 length equals 15 residues. The ends lost 4 bases at V and 3 bases at J; junction bases unmatched: 4. The CDR3 DNA reads as TGTGCCAGCAGCCCCATAGCGGGGGGCTACAATGAGCAGTTCTTC. Its protein is CASSPIAGGYNEQFF.

V and J are TRBV18 and TRBJ1-5; 9 positions match TRBD1. Per germline, CDR1 KGHSH and CDR2 LQKENI. After removal of 4 bases from V and 4 bases from J, the junction contained 5 bases not matched to a gene. The CDR3 extends over 15 amino acids. The CDR3 protein is CASSQRTGENQPQHF. CDR3 in DNA: TGTGCCAGCTCACAACGGACAGGGGAGAATCAGCCCCAGCATTTT.

The sample holds a few counts of this clonotype. V gene TRBV4-1 combines with J gene TRBJ1-4; tentative D call: TRBD1 (6 bases). V lost 3 bases and J lost 8, with 16 bases in between. The CDR3 has 15 residues. Per germline, CDR1 MGHRA and CDR2 YSYEKL. The DNA of the CDR3 is TGCGCCAGCAGCCAGTGGGGGGGCTGGCAGGAAAAACTGTTTTTT. It encodes CASSQWGGWQEKLFF.

This clonotype was seen more than once but under ten times. This chain joins TRBV18 and TRBJ1-1; 7 bases align to TRBD1. V lost 3 bases, J lost 0 bases, and 7 bases stayed unmatched. The CDR3 is made up of 16 amino acids. Germline CDR1 reads KGHSH; CDR2 reads LQKENI. The CDR3 DNA reads TGTGCCAGCTCACCCGGGCCAGGGGGGATGAACACTGAAGCTTTCTTT. Protein: CASSPGPGGMNTEAFF.

The table lists this clonotype with a few counts. This sequence joins TRBV6-6 and TRBJ2-1, with unresolved D. CDR3 length: 12 amino acids. Trimming removed 2 bases from V and 5 bases from J, with 4 bases in between. Germline V gene data show CDR1 as MNHNY and CDR2 as SVGAGI (reference sequence). The CDR3 DNA reads TGTGCCAGCAGTTACGGGGACAATGAGCAGTTCTTC. It is translated as CASSYGDNEQFF.

In its sample, this clonotype was seen once. Given a much more abundant clone one base away, this may be a read error. The V and J genes are TRBV12-3 or TRBV12-4 and TRBJ2-7; D unresolved. V was cut by 1 base and J by 8 bases, with 15 bases left in between. The CDR3 is made up of 14 amino acids. This chain's CDR3 is CASSLGTWGYKQYF. The DNA of the CDR3 is TGTGCCAGCAGTTTAGGGACCTGGGGATACAAGCAGTACTTC.

The table lists this clonotype with many counts. The chain uses TRBV29-1 and TRBJ1-5; no reliable D call. This CDR3 contains 12 residues. The V gene lost 4 bases and the J gene lost 5 bases, with 9 bases spanning the gap. The germline CDR1 and CDR2 sequences are SQVTM and ANQGSEA. The CDR3 nucleotides are TGCAGCGTTGGTCAGCTTGATCAGCCCCAGCATTTT. Encoded protein: CSVGQLDQPQHF. Looking up the rest from reference TRBV29-1 and TRBJ1-5 gives the full variable domain: SAVISQKPSRDICQRGTSLTIQCQVDSQVTMMFWYRQQPGQSLTLIATANQGSEATYESGFVIDKFPISRPNLTFSTLTVSNMSPEDSSIYLCSVGQLDQPQHFGDGTRLSIL.

This clonotype has at least ten counts. V gene TRBV29-1 combines with J gene TRBJ2-3; 7 nucleotides align to TRBD2. From germline, CDR1 is SQVTM and CDR2 ANQGSEA. J gave up 1 base and V 2 bases, and 6 bases lay outside the gene matches. This CDR3 region has 15 residues. In DNA form, the CDR3 reads TGCAGCGTTGAAAGGCTAGCGGTAGGCACAGATACGCAGTATTTT. Amino acids: CSVERLAVGTDTQYF.

The CDR3 DNA reads TGTGCCAGCAGTTACTCTGGCTATAGCAATCAGCCCCAGCATTTT. It translates to CASSYSGYSNQPQHF. The chain joins TRBV6-5 to TRBJ1-5; D is ambiguous. Germline loops: CDR1 MNHEY, CDR2 SVGAGI. This CDR3 spans 15 amino acids. Trimming stripped 0 bases from V and 0 bases from J, with 6 bases between.

This clonotype appeared a single time. This chain connects TRBV5-1 to TRBJ2-1; tentatively, D is TRBD2 (7 bases). The CDR3 is 14 amino acids. Trimming stripped 5 bases from V and 8 bases from J, with 17 bases between. CDR1 and CDR2 from the germline V gene are SGHRS and YFSETQ. The CDR3 region is CASRKGGGEDEQFF. For the CDR3, the DNA is TGCGCCAGCAGAAAAGGCGGGGGCGAGGATGAGCAGTTCTTC.

This clonotype has a count of ten or more. DNA for the CDR3: TGTGCCAGCAGTGGTTGGGGTTCACACAATCAGCCCCAGCATTTT. Translation gives CASSGWGSHNQPQHF. This chain connects TRBV2 to TRBJ1-5; D is undetermined. The V gene's germline CDR1 is SNHLY and CDR2 FYNNEI. The V and J ends lost 4 bases and 3 bases respectively, with 13 bases between them. The length of the CDR3 is 15 residues.

This clonotype was observed a few times. The V and J genes are TRBV19 and TRBJ2-7; the D call may be TRBD1 or TRBD2 (5 bases each). Trimming cost V 5 bases and J 1 base, with 15 bases left between them. CDR3 length equals 15 residues. Germline lookup yields CDR1 LNHDA and CDR2 SQIVND (reference sequence). DNA for the CDR3: TGTGCCAGTAGTTACGGGGCAACCAGTTCCTACGAGCAGTACTTC. Translating it yields CASSYGATSSYEQYF.